One sample yielded the 8 T cell receptor beta chains listed below, sequenced in a study of T cell changes during pregnancy in multiple sclerosis. Assay: immunoSEQ multiplex PCR; the TCRdb copy retains only in-frame clones and omits some. This table has about 130,000 clones, roughly 95% appearing once. Source: peripheral blood, taken after pregnancy. These receptors all stem from a female donor with multiple sclerosis, enrolled in a pregnancy study.

V and J are TRBV7-9 and TRBJ1-2; 10 bases align to TRBD1. Unmatched junction bases numbered 13, after V lost 3 bases and J lost 6 bases. Per germline, CDR1 SEHNR and CDR2 FQNEAQ (reference sequence). The CDR3 totals 17 residues. The CDR3 DNA reads TGTGCCAGCAGCTTGACAGGGGGCATCGTGGGGTCTCATGGCTACACCTTC. Protein: CASSLTGGIVGSHGYTF.

In regard to this clone: The junction shows a germline mismatch at one end, possibly a read error. The CDR3: CSVDRQGSPPLYF. The CDR3 DNA reads TGCAGCGTTGATCGGCAGGGGTCCCCCCCTCTCTACTTC. The gene calls are TRBV29-1 and TRBJ1-2; D is possibly TRBD1 (6 bases). This CDR3 spans 13 amino acids. Germline values: CDR1 SQVTM, CDR2 ANQGSEA.

J is TRBJ2-7 and V is TRBV5-6, with 7 bases aligning to TRBD2. CDR3 size: 18 residues. Losses at the gene ends were 0 bases for V and 0 bases for J; bases not matched to a gene: 12. Germline V CDR1 and CDR2: SGHDT, YYEEEE. This CDR3 is CASSLGGGQWRRSYEQYF. Here the CDR3 DNA reads TGTGCCAGCAGCTTGGGGGGGGGTCAATGGCGTCGCTCCTACGAGCAGTACTTC.

The chain couples TRBV19 to TRBJ2-7; 12 positions agree with TRBD1. The J segment lost 5 bases and the V segment lost 5 bases, leaving 4 bases of the junction unmatched. CDR1 LNHDA and CDR2 SQIVND come from the germline V gene (reference sequence). This CDR3 has 14 residues. For the CDR3, the DNA is TGTGCCAGTAGTCCCCGGGACAGGGGGCACGAGCAGTACTTC. It yields the protein CASSPRDRGHEQYF.

CDR3 loop: CASSLGGPGYEQYF. The CDR3 DNA reads as TGTGCCAGCAGCTTGGGTGGGCCAGGCTACGAGCAGTACTTC. The chain joins TRBV5-8 to TRBJ2-7; D is uncertain. The CDR3 length is 14 residues. Trimming stripped 0 bases from V and 3 bases from J, with 10 bases between. The germline gives CDR1 SGHTS, CDR2 YDEGEE. The whole variable domain, filled in from reference TRBV5-8 and TRBJ2-7, reads EAGVTQSPTHLIKTRGQQATLRCSPISGHTSVYWYQQALGLGLQFLLWYDEGEERNRGNFPPRFSGRQFPNYSSELNVNALELEDSALYLCASSLGGPGYEQYFGPGTRLTVT.

The chain recombines TRBV9 with TRBJ2-1; TRBD2 matches at 12 bases. V dropped 0 bases and J dropped 0; count of bases not matched to a gene: 1. The CDR3 has 17 residues. Germline V lookup: CDR1 SGDLS, CDR2 YYNGEE. Here the CDR3 DNA reads TGTGCCAGCAGCGTAGGGACTAGCGGGGCCTCCTACAATGAGCAGTTCTTC. Its protein product is CASSVGTSGASYNEQFF.

This chain joins TRBV5-6 and TRBJ2-1, with 9 bases matching TRBD2. Trimming cost V 1 base and J 4 bases; bases outside gene matches: 6. The germline CDR1 and CDR2 sequences are SGHDT and YYEEEE. The CDR3 spans 16 residues. The CDR3 bases are TGTGCCAGCAGCTTGAGAAGACTAGCGGCTTACAATGAGCAGTTCTTC. This sequence encodes CASSLRRLAAYNEQFF.

The CDR3 here is CAWSDISGEQYF. The CDR3, as DNA: TGTGCCTGGAGTGACATCAGTGGCGAGCAGTACTTC. This chain links TRBV30 with TRBJ2-7; no clear D. Trimming removed 1 base at V and 6 bases at J, with 10 bases between. CDR1 and CDR2 (germline): GTSNPN, SVGIG (reference sequence). The CDR3 spans 12 residues.